One and the same sample provided the 22 T cell receptor beta chains below, sequenced in a study of blood T cell repertoires in COVID-19. Generated by immunoSEQ multiplex PCR, the TCRdb table keeps only in-frame clones and is missing some. The profile shows more than 85,000 clones, around 84% of them singletons. Material for sequencing was peripheral blood. The receptors here all came from a woman over 75 with acute or convalescent COVID-19.

This chain joins TRBV30 and TRBJ1-5; 10 bases agree with TRBD1. CDR3 length: 15 residues. Germline V gene lookup returns CDR1 GTSNPN and CDR2 SVGIG (reference sequence). The V segment lost 1 base and the J segment 2 bases; nucleotides outside the gene matches: 2. CDR3 sequence: CAWSGDRGGNQPQHF. For the CDR3, the DNA is TGTGCCTGGAGTGGGGACAGGGGAGGCAATCAGCCCCAGCATTTT.

This clone was detected a few times. The CDR3 region has the DNA TGTGCCAGCAGCGCAGGGACAGGCCTTAATCAGCCCCAGCATTTT. Translated: CASSAGTGLNQPQHF. The chain is built from TRBV7-8 and TRBJ1-5; 8 bases agree with TRBD1. This CDR3 has 15 amino acids. The J segment lost 4 bases and the V segment lost 5 bases, leaving 7 bases of the junction unmatched. Per the germline V gene, CDR1 is SGHVS and CDR2 is FQNEAQ.

The chain combines TRBV7-2 with TRBJ2-5; D perhaps matches TRBD1 (5 bases). V shed 5 bases and J shed 2 bases, with 9 bases lying between them. The CDR3 runs 13 residues. The germline gives CDR1 SGHTA, CDR2 FQGNSA. This CDR3 is CASSTRVQETQYF. CDR3 DNA sequence: TGTGCCAGCAGCACCAGGGTGCAAGAGACCCAGTACTTC.

This clone was seen a few times. The rearrangement uses TRBV5-4 and TRBJ2-6, with D tentatively TRBD2 (7 bases). CDR1 is SGHNT, CDR2 YYREEE, per germline (reference sequence). There are 17 residues in the CDR3. Trimming shortened V by 4 bases and J by 2 bases, and 16 bases separated the two germline ends. Here the CDR3 reads CASSGGGGDPGANVLTF. In DNA form, the CDR3 reads TGTGCCAGCAGCGGCGGGGGCGGGGACCCTGGGGCCAACGTCCTGACTTTC.

The chain combines TRBV5-5 with TRBJ2-3, with 9 bases identical to TRBD2. Germline CDR1 and CDR2: SGHKS and YYEKEE (reference sequence). V lost 3 bases and J lost 6; bases outside the gene matches: 8. The CDR3 sequence is 15 residues long. Here the CDR3 reads CASSSLPSGTDTQYF. The DNA of the CDR3 is TGTGCCAGCAGCTCCTTGCCTAGCGGGACCGATACGCAGTATTTT.

The chain joins TRBV2 to TRBJ1-4; D is unresolved. The germline gives CDR1 SNHLY, CDR2 FYNNEI. The V and J ends lost 6 bases and 8 bases respectively, with 13 bases between them. This CDR3 has 13 amino acids. The CDR3 is CASRDPSGEKLFF. The CDR3 DNA is TGTGCCAGCAGAGACCCTTCAGGAGAAAAACTGTTTTTT.

The V gene is TRBV10-3, the J gene TRBJ2-7, with unresolved D. Germline V gene data show CDR1 as ENHRY and CDR2 as SYGVKD. The CDR3 extends over 14 amino acids. Trimming removed 4 bases from V and 1 base from J, with 11 bases in between. The chain's CDR3 is CAISGPVGSYEQYF. DNA of the CDR3: TGTGCCATCAGTGGACCAGTCGGGTCCTACGAGCAGTACTTC.

The chain uses TRBV5-1 and TRBJ2-2; 7 nucleotides agree with TRBD2. This CDR3 has 15 amino acids. Germline CDR1 is SGHRS and CDR2 is YFSETQ. With 3 bases clipped from V and 1 base from J, the junction kept 3 bases outside the gene matches. Here the CDR3 reads CASSSLAQNTGELFF. The CDR3 region has the DNA TGCGCCAGCAGCTCACTAGCGCAGAACACCGGGGAGCTGTTTTTT.

CDR3 coding DNA: TGTGCCACCAGTGACTCGGGGGTGGCGTCACCGACCCGACGTCAAGAGACCCAGTACTTC. Its protein is CATSDSGVASPTRRQETQYF. J is TRBJ2-5 and V is TRBV24-1, with D perhaps TRBD2 (6 bases). The CDR3 is made up of 20 amino acids. Germline V lookup: CDR1 KGHDR, CDR2 SFDVKD. The V end was cut by 4 bases, the J end by 2 bases, with 28 bases between.

V usage is TRBV14 and J usage is TRBJ2-1; 14 nucleotides agree with TRBD2. The CDR3 is 16 residues long. CDR1 and CDR2 from the germline V gene are SGHDN and FVKESK. Trimming took 4 bases from V and 8 from J; bases not matched to a gene: 7. The CDR3 coding sequence is TGTGCCAGCAGCCCTCTCGGGACTAGCGGGAGAGATGAGCAGTTCTTC. This translates into CASSPLGTSGRDEQFF.

The chain combines TRBV24-1 with TRBJ2-1; a weak D match, TRBD2 (6 bases). V shed 9 bases and J shed 1 base, with 12 bases lying between them. Germline-derived CDR1 and CDR2 are KGHDR and SFDVKD. This CDR3 has 14 amino acids. CDR3 residues: CATAGSVSYNEQFF. Written as DNA, the CDR3 is TGTGCCACCGCCGGGAGTGTGTCCTACAATGAGCAGTTCTTC.

As regards this clone: The sample holds other DNA sequences that translate to the same CDR3. The CDR3 nucleotides read TGTGCCAGCAGGGCAACAGGGTACGCGAACACCGGGGAGCTGTTTTTT. Translated: CASRATGYANTGELFF. The chain uses TRBV7-8 and TRBJ2-2; perhaps TRBD1 as D (6 bases). This CDR3 has 16 amino acids. Germline CDR1 is SGHVS and CDR2 is FQNEAQ. Between the trimmed V and J ends, which lost 6 bases and 0 bases, there was a span of 14 bases. Full variable domain (rest looked up from reference TRBV7-8 and TRBJ2-2): GAGVSQSPRYKVAKRGQDVALRCDPISGHVSLFWYQQALGQGPEFLTYFQNEAQLDKSGLPSDRFFAERPEGSVSTLKIQRTQQEDSAVYLCASRATGYANTGELFFGEGSRLTVL.

The gene calls are TRBV20-1 and TRBJ2-7, with unresolved D. CDR3 length equals 11 residues. Germline V lookup: CDR1 DFQATT, CDR2 SNEGSKA (reference sequence). Trimming took off 3 bases at V and 3 bases at J, with 6 bases between the two ends. The CDR3 coding sequence is TGCAGTGCTAGTTCGGTCTACGAGCAGTACGTC. Protein product: CSASSVYEQYV.

The J gene is TRBJ2-5, the V gene TRBV2; a possible D gene is TRBD2 (6 bases). Trimming left V 6 bases short and J 5 bases short, with 10 bases between. The CDR3 contains 12 residues. From germline, CDR1 is SNHLY and CDR2 FYNNEI. The CDR3 bases are TGTGCCAGCAGGGGGAGGTGGGAGACCCAGTACTTC. It specifies CASRGRWETQYF.

J is TRBJ1-2 and V is TRBV18, with D hard to call. Germline values: CDR1 KGHSH, CDR2 LQKENI. V was trimmed by 2 bases and J by 6 bases, leaving 7 bases between them. The CDR3 totals 12 residues. This CDR3 reads CASSPGLHGYTF. For the CDR3, the DNA is TGTGCCAGCTCACCAGGACTCCATGGCTACACCTTC. Combining the CDR3 with reference TRBV18 and TRBJ1-2 gives the whole variable domain NAGVMQNPRHLVRRRGQEARLRCSPMKGHSHVYWYRQLPEEGLKFMVYLQKENIIDESGMPKERFSAEFPKEGPSILRIQQVVRGDSAAYFCASSPGLHGYTFGSGTRLTVV.

The gene calls are TRBV29-1 and TRBJ1-1, with TRBD1 as a possible D gene (5 bases). This CDR3 comprises 15 residues. In germline, CDR1 is SQVTM, CDR2 ANQGSEA. V was cut by 4 bases and J by 2 bases, with 17 bases left in between. This chain's CDR3 is CSVVRDGGVNTEAFF. The CDR3 nucleotides read TGCAGCGTTGTGAGGGACGGGGGGGTAAACACTGAAGCTTTCTTT. Full variable domain (missing parts from reference TRBV29-1 and TRBJ1-1): SAVISQKPSRDICQRGTSLTIQCQVDSQVTMMFWYRQQPGQSLTLIATANQGSEATYESGFVIDKFPISRPNLTFSTLTVSNMSPEDSSIYLCSVVRDGGVNTEAFFGQGTRLTVV.

This chain links TRBV5-6 with TRBJ1-2; 12 bases match TRBD1. Germline CDR1 is SGHDT and CDR2 is YYEEEE. The trim removed 4 bases at V and 7 bases at J, leaving 11 bases unmatched. This CDR3 comprises 16 residues. The CDR3 sequence is CASSLRGTGGFGGYTF. The CDR3 DNA sequence: TGTGCCAGCAGCCTCCGTGGGACAGGGGGCTTCGGTGGCTACACCTTC. Full variable domain (outside the CDR3, taken from reference TRBV5-6 and TRBJ1-2): DAGVTQSPTHLIKTRGQQVTLRCSPKSGHDTVSWYQQALGQGPQFIFQYYEEEERQRGNFPDRFSGHQFPNYSSELNVNALLLGDSALYLCASSLRGTGGFGGYTFGSGTRLTVV.

This clone was recorded a few times. CDR3 sequence reads: CASGLVRDRSYEQYF. DNA for the CDR3: TGTGCTAGTGGTTTGGTACGGGACAGGTCCTACGAGCAGTACTTC. This chain connects TRBV12-5 to TRBJ2-7; 8 bases match TRBD1. V dropped 0 bases and J dropped 1; count of bases not matched to a gene: 2. The CDR3 sequence is 15 residues long. Germline CDR1 LGHNT, CDR2 FRNRAP.

The rearrangement links TRBV29-1 to TRBJ1-1, with 7 positions matching TRBD1. V shed 6 bases and J 6 bases; nucleotides not matched to a gene: 4. Germline CDR1 reads SQVTM; CDR2 reads ANQGSEA. This CDR3 contains 11 residues. For the CDR3, the DNA is TGCAGCGTACACAGGGGTGCTGAAGCTTTCTTT. Its translation: CSVHRGAEAFF.

V gene TRBV12-5 combines with J gene TRBJ2-5, with a possible D match to TRBD1 (5 bases). The CDR3 covers 11 residues. Germline CDR1 and CDR2: LGHNT and FRNRAP. Trimming stripped 5 bases from V and 7 bases from J, with 8 bases between. The CDR3 DNA reads as TGTGCTAGTGGTGTCCAGGGGACCCAGTACTTC. This codes for CASGVQGTQYF.

This clone showed up just a few times. V and J are TRBV2 and TRBJ2-7, with 7 bases lining up with TRBD1. This CDR3 contains 14 residues. Per germline, CDR1 SNHLY and CDR2 FYNNEI. J lost 1 base, V lost 4 bases, and 4 bases had no gene match. As DNA, the CDR3 is TGTGCCAGCAGTGTGCAGGGGGAGTCCTACGAGCAGTACTTC. Protein sequence: CASSVQGESYEQYF.

The rearrangement joins TRBV18 to TRBJ1-2; 8 bases are shared with TRBD1. This CDR3 contains 14 residues. CDR1 and CDR2 (germline): KGHSH, LQKENI. The junction had 8 bases not matched to a gene; V was cut back by 3 bases and J by 8 bases. This CDR3 is CASSPTTGEDGYTF. CDR3 DNA: TGTGCCAGCTCACCGACGACAGGGGAGGACGGCTACACCTTC.